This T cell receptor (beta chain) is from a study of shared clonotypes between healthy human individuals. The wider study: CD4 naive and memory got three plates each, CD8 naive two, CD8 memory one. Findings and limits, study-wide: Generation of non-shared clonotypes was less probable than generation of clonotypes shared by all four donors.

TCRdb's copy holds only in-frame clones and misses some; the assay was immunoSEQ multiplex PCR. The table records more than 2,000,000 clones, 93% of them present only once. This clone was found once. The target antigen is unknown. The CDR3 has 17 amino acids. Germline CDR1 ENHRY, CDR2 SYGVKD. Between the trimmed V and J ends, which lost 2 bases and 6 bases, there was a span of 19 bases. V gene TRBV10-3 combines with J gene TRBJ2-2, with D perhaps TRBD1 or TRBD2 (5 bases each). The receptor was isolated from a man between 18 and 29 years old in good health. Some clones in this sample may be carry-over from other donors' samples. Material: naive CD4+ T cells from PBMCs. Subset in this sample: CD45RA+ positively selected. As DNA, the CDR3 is TGTGCCATCAGTGAGGGGGTCGGGACCCGGGGTTCCGGGGAGCTGTTTTTT. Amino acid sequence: CAISEGVGTRGSGELFF.